Given below is one TCR beta chain in context. Its antigen is still unknown. This sample stems from a study of cytomegalovirus exposure and HLA in healthy donors. Points from the study as a whole: The authors listed some 150 TCR beta chains as cytomegalovirus-associated.

PCR used 60 Vbeta primers and 13 Jbeta primers. Sequenced by immunoSEQ multiplex PCR; TCRdb stores in-frame clones only, minus some. The table lists under 200,000 clones, roughly 79% of them singletons. This CDR3 contains 13 residues. V gave up 1 base and J gave up 7 bases; unmatched junction bases: 1. In germline, CDR1 is SEHNR, CDR2 FQNEAQ (reference sequence). The V and J genes are TRBV7-9 and TRBJ1-2; 9 bases align to TRBD1. The specimen sequenced was PBMCs. The receptor was isolated from a woman aged 25 to 39 in good health and CMV-seropositive. In DNA form, the CDR3 reads TGTGCCAGCAGCTTAGAGGACAGGGGTGGCTACACCTTC. Translated: CASSLEDRGGYTF.